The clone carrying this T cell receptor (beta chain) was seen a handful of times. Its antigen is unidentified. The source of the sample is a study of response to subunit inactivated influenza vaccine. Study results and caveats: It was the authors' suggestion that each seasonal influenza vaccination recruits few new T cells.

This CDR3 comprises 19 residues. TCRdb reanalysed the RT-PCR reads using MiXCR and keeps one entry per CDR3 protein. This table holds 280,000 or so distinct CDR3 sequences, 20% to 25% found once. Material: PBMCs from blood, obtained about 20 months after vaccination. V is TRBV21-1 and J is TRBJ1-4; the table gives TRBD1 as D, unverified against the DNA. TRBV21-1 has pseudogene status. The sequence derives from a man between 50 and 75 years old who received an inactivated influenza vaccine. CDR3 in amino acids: CASSEYREVNSATNEKLFF. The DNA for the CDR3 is TGTGCCAGCAGCGAATACAGGGAGGTGAATTCCGCAACTAATGAAAAACTGTTTTTT.